This T cell receptor beta chain came from a study of blood T cell repertoires in COVID-19. Study background: Specimens from acute and convalescent COVID-19 originated in the United States, Italy and Spain. PBMCs, B-cell-depleted T cells, or T cells were the source of the cDNA or gDNA that made up the material.

In the study's own analysis: Reference gene primer amplification yielded estimated nucleated cell counts. The method was immunoSEQ multiplex PCR; TCRdb's version includes in-frame clones alone and lacks a portion of them. V and J calls plus clone size are reproduced from that table; the DNA served to infer D and trimming. This table holds under 250,000 clones, 90% to 95% found once. Germline V CDR1 and CDR2: MNHNY, SVGAGI (reference sequence). V shed 9 bases and J 7 bases; nucleotides not matched to a gene: 7. This CDR3 is 14 amino acids long. This TCR was sampled from a young man with acute or convalescent COVID-19. Sequencing used peripheral blood. V is TRBV6-6 and J is TRBJ2-1; TRBD1 matches 12 bases. This chain's CDR3 is CASTGTGGKNEQFF. The CDR3 DNA sequence: TGTGCCAGTACCGGGACAGGGGGCAAGAATGAGCAGTTCTTC.